This T cell receptor beta chain was recorded in a study of T-cell reconstitution after alpha-beta-depleted transplantation in children. This clonotype was seen ten or more times. Library preparation (for TCRbeta) was performed with unique molecular identifiers. MiXCR was run by TCRdb on the PCR reads, yielding one entry per CDR3 protein. Of roughly 170,000 distinct CDR3 sequences listed, around 7% are singletons. Losses at the gene ends were 3 bases for V and 8 bases for J; bases not matched to a gene: 3. CDR1 KGHDR and CDR2 SFDVKD come from the germline V gene. This CDR3 comprises 15 residues. The receptor was derived from a human donor who donated a stem cell graft to a child with Wiskott-Aldrich syndrome. Material: PBMCs from the stem cell graft donor, obtained from the stem cell graft. The gene calls are TRBV24-1 and TRBJ2-1, with 13 bases fitting TRBD2. CDR3 sequence reads: CATSDRTSGSDEQFF. The CDR3 DNA is TGTGCCACCAGTGATCGGACTAGCGGGAGCGATGAGCAGTTCTTC.